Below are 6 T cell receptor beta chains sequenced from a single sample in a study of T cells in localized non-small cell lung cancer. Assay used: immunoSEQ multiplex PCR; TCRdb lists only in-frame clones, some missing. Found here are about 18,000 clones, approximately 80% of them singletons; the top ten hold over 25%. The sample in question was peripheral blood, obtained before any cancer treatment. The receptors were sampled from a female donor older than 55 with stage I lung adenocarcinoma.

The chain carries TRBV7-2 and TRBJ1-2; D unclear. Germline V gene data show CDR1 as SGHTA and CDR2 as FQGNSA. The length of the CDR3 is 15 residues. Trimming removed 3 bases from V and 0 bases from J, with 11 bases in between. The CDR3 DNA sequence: TGTGCCAGCAGCTTGTCCCGGGATGCTAACTATGGCTACACCTTC. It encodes CASSLSRDANYGYTF.

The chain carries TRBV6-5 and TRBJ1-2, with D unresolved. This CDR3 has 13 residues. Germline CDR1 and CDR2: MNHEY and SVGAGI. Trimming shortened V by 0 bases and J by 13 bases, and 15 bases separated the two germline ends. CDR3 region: CASSYSRYFAGTF. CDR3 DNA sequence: TGTGCCAGCAGTTACTCACGGTACTTCGCGGGCACCTTC.

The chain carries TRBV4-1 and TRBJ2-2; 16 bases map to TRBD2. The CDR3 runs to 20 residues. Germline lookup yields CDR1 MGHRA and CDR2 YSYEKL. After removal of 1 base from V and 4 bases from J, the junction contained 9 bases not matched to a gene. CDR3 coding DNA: TGCGCCAGCAGCCAAGGGTTGGGACTAGCGGGGGGGCTCAGCACCGGGGAGCTGTTTTTT. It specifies CASSQGLGLAGGLSTGELFF.

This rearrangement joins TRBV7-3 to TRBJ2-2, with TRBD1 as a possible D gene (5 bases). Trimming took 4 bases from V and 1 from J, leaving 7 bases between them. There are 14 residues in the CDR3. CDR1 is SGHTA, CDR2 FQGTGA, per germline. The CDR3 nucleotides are TGTGCCAGCAGCTCCCAGGGGAACACCGGGGAGCTGTTTTTT. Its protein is CASSSQGNTGELFF.

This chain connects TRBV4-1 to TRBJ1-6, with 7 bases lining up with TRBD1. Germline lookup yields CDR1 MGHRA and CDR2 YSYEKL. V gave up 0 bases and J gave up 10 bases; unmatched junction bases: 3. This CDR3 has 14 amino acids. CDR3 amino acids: CASSQEVGGSPLHF. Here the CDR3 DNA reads TGCGCCAGCAGCCAAGAGGTAGGGGGCTCACCCCTCCACTTT.

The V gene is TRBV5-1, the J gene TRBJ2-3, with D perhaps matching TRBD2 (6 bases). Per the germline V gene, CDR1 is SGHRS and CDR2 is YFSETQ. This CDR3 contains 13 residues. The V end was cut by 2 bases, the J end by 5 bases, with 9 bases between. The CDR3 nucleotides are TGCGCCAGCAGCTTTCCGGGAGTAGATACGCAGTATTTT. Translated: CASSFPGVDTQYF. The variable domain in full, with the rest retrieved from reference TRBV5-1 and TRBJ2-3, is KAGVTQTPRYLIKTRGQQVTLSCSPISGHRSVSWYQQTPGQGLQFLFEYFSETQRNKGNFPGRFSGRQFSNSRSEMNVSTLELGDSALYLCASSFPGVDTQYFGPGTRLTVL.